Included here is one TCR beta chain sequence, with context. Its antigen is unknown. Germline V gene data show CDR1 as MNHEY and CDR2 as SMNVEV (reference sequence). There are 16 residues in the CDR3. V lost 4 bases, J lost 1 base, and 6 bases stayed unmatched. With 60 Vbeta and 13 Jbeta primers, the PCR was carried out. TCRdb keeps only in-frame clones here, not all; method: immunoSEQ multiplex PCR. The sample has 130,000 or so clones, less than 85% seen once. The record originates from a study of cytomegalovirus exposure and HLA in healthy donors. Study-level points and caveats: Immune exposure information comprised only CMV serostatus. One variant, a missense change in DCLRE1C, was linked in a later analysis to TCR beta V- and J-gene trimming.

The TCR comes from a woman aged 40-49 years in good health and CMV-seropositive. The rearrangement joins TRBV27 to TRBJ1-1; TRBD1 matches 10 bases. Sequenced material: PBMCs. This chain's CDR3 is CASSYNRDRGNTEAFF. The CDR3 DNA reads TGTGCCAGCAGTTATAACCGGGACAGGGGGAACACTGAAGCTTTCTTT.